Listed here are 29 T cell receptor beta chains from one sample, sequenced in a study of blood T cell repertoires in COVID-19. TCRdb keeps only in-frame clones here, not all; method: immunoSEQ multiplex PCR. The sample consists of some 93,000 clones, 79% of them appearing once. Sequenced material: peripheral blood. The receptors were sampled from a human donor in a cohort sampled during active COVID-19.

V usage is TRBV6-5 and J usage is TRBJ1-1; D not resolved. Germline V gene data show CDR1 as MNHEY and CDR2 as SVGAGI. This CDR3 region has 15 residues. Trimming cost V 2 bases and J 4 bases, with 14 bases left between them. The CDR3 nucleotides read TGTGCCAGCAGTTACCTTTATCCCCCGAGCACTGAAGCTTTCTTT. This encodes CASSYLYPPSTEAFF.

V gene TRBV5-4 combines with J gene TRBJ2-7, with D perhaps TRBD1 (7 bases). Germline-derived CDR1 and CDR2 are SGHNT and YYREEE (reference sequence). The CDR3 has 16 residues. V was clipped by 2 bases and J by 0 bases, with 15 bases between them. Here the CDR3 reads CASSFGRQGGSYEQYF. The CDR3 nucleotides are TGTGCCAGCAGCTTCGGTCGTCAGGGGGGCTCCTACGAGCAGTACTTC.

This clone was seen only a few times. The chain uses TRBV25-1 and TRBJ1-2, with 7 positions matching TRBD1. The germline CDR1 and CDR2 sequences are MGHDK and SYGVNS. The trim removed 3 bases at V and 3 bases at J, leaving 1 base unmatched. This CDR3 contains 13 residues. The CDR3 nucleotides are TGTGCCAGCAGTGAGGGGACAGACTATGGCTACACCTTC. Its translation is CASSEGTDYGYTF.

J is TRBJ2-1 and V is TRBV27, with 7 bases matching TRBD2. CDR1 is MNHEY and CDR2 is SMNVEV in the germline V gene (reference sequence). The CDR3 is 14 residues long. Germline trimming cut 2 bases from V and 9 bases from J; bases unmatched to any gene: 7. In DNA form, the CDR3 reads TGTGCCAGCAGTTTAAGTGGGAGGGCCGTTGAGCAGTTCTTC. It specifies CASSLSGRAVEQFF.

About this clone: Its ends do not fully match the called genes, so a read error is possible. V is TRBV28 and J is TRBJ2-4; 10 positions agree with TRBD2. Germline CDR1 is MDHEN and CDR2 is SYDVKM. CDR3 size: 15 residues. The CDR3 is CAGSPWTSGGNIQYF. The CDR3 nucleotides read TGTGCCGGCAGTCCCTGGACTAGCGGCGGGAACATTCAGTACTTC.

The chain carries TRBV18 and TRBJ2-7; TRBD1 aligns across 10 bases. The CDR3 is 14 residues long. Germline-derived CDR1 and CDR2 are KGHSH and LQKENI. V lost 4 bases, J lost 4 bases, and 4 bases stayed unmatched. The CDR3 nucleotides are TGTGCCAGCTCACTCGACAGGGGGCTGTACGAGCAGTACTTC. Protein: CASSLDRGLYEQYF. Full variable domain (rest looked up from reference TRBV18 and TRBJ2-7): NAGVMQNPRHLVRRRGQEARLRCSPMKGHSHVYWYRQLPEEGLKFMVYLQKENIIDESGMPKERFSAEFPKEGPSILRIQQVVRGDSAAYFCASSLDRGLYEQYFGPGTRLTVT.

This clone was counted only a few times. The chain has TRBV19 and TRBJ2-3, with 10 bases that match TRBD2. The germline V gene encodes CDR1 LNHDA and CDR2 SQIVND (reference sequence). This CDR3 has 15 amino acids. The V and J ends lost 6 bases and 3 bases, in that order; junction bases with no gene match: 6. CDR3 amino acids: CASSPVAGGTDTQYF. As DNA, the CDR3 is TGTGCCAGTAGCCCTGTAGCGGGAGGTACAGATACGCAGTATTTT.

This sequence joins TRBV6-5 and TRBJ1-2; TRBD1 might be the D (6 bases). Germline V CDR1 and CDR2: MNHEY, SVGAGI. Trimming pared 6 bases from V and 4 bases from J, leaving 18 bases between. This CDR3 comprises 15 residues. The CDR3 loop reads CASSPRQASPYGYTF. CDR3 bases: TGTGCCAGCAGCCCACGACAGGCATCTCCCTATGGCTACACCTTC.

This clone was seen just once. This chain connects TRBV6-5 to TRBJ2-5; TRBD2 is a possible D gene (6 bases). Germline loops: CDR1 MNHEY, CDR2 SVGAGI. The V end was cut by 4 bases, the J end by 5 bases, with 14 bases between. The CDR3 totals 14 residues. The CDR3 nucleotides are TGTGCCAGCAGTTTTTGGGGGGTTGGGGAGACCCAGTACTTC. It specifies CASSFWGVGETQYF.

This clone was found a few times. CDR3 nucleotides: TGTGCCAGCAGTCTCTCGGGGTACACTGAAGCTTTCTTT. It specifies CASSLSGYTEAFF. The V and J genes are TRBV28 and TRBJ1-1; no definite D call. The CDR3 has 13 amino acids. V gave up 5 bases and J gave up 3 bases, with 10 bases separating them. The germline V gene has CDR1 MDHEN and CDR2 SYDVKM.

This chain links TRBV30 with TRBJ2-7, with TRBD2 matching 7 bases. V was clipped by 8 bases and J by 2 bases; unmatched bases: 6. In germline, CDR1 is GTSNPN, CDR2 SVGIG (reference sequence). The CDR3 spans 12 residues. CDR3 protein: CAGGESPYEQYF. CDR3 nucleotides: TGTGCCGGGGGGGAGTCTCCCTACGAGCAGTACTTC.

This chain connects TRBV14 to TRBJ1-2; D gene ambiguous. The CDR3 runs 12 residues. V gave up 4 bases and J gave up 7 bases, with 10 bases separating them. Germline CDR1 SGHDN, CDR2 FVKESK. CDR3 sequence (DNA): TGTGCCAGCAGCCGCGGCGGAGGTGGCTACACCTTC. Residues: CASSRGGGGYTF.

In its sample, this clone was seen a few times. CDR3 region: CASSHAGQGSGQPQHF. CDR3 nucleotides: TGTGCCAGCAGCCATGCGGGACAGGGTTCTGGGCAGCCCCAGCATTTT. The rearrangement uses TRBV4-2 and TRBJ1-5; 9 bases fit TRBD1. With 3 bases clipped from V and 7 bases from J, the junction kept 10 bases outside the gene matches. CDR1 LGHNA and CDR2 YNFKEQ come from the germline V gene. This CDR3 has 16 residues.

In this sample, this clone turned up a few times. The chain recombines TRBV7-9 with TRBJ1-2, with 11 nucleotides matching TRBD1. With 4 bases clipped from V and 0 bases from J, the junction kept 1 base outside the gene matches. Germline V gene sequence: CDR1 SEHNR, CDR2 FQNEAQ (reference sequence). The CDR3 spans 15 residues. CDR3 sequence reads: CASSSDRGPNYGYTF. The CDR3 nucleotides read TGTGCCAGCAGCTCGGACAGGGGGCCTAACTATGGCTACACCTTC.

This chain joins TRBV7-2 and TRBJ1-2; no clear D. Germline loops: CDR1 SGHTA, CDR2 FQGNSA. The CDR3 totals 14 residues. V lost 1 base, J lost 2 bases, and 8 bases lay in between. The CDR3 loop is CASSLGRGNYGYTF. CDR3 nucleotide sequence: TGTGCCAGCAGCTTAGGTAGAGGGAACTATGGCTACACCTTC.

The rearrangement links TRBV7-9 to TRBJ2-6; 7 bases are shared with TRBD2. The CDR3 totals 22 residues. CDR1 is SEHNR, CDR2 FQNEAQ, per germline (reference sequence). Losses at the gene ends were 5 bases for V and 1 base for J; bases not matched to a gene: 23. CDR3 DNA sequence: TGTGCCAGCAGCACCGGCACTAGCGTCTTAGCCTCTAGGACATCTGGGGCCAACGTCCTGACTTTC. Translating it yields CASSTGTSVLASRTSGANVLTF.

The chain joins TRBV7-9 to TRBJ2-1; 16 bases are a match to TRBD2. Trimming cost V 5 bases and J 10 bases; bases outside gene matches: 14. The germline V gene has CDR1 SEHNR and CDR2 FQNEAQ (reference sequence). The CDR3 has 18 residues. CDR3: CASSAPGLAGGGFQEQFF. CDR3 nucleotide sequence: TGTGCCAGCAGCGCGCCGGGACTAGCGGGAGGGGGATTCCAGGAGCAGTTCTTC.

J is TRBJ1-6 and V is TRBV6-5, with D possibly TRBD1 on 5 matching bases. CDR1 MNHEY and CDR2 SVGAGI come from the germline V gene. Trimming shortened V by 0 bases and J by 13 bases, and 10 bases separated the two germline ends. This CDR3 has 13 residues. The CDR3 reads CASSYSRGFPLHF. CDR3 DNA sequence: TGTGCCAGCAGTTACTCCCGGGGGTTCCCCCTCCACTTT.

The chain uses TRBV5-6 and TRBJ2-4; D call uncertain. CDR3 size: 15 residues. Germline CDR1 and CDR2: SGHDT and YYEEEE. The V end lost 3 bases, the J end lost 5 bases, and 15 bases lay between the germline ends. CDR3 residues: CASSSLRVSQNIQYF. DNA for the CDR3: TGTGCCAGCAGCTCGCTACGGGTTAGCCAAAACATTCAGTACTTC. Based on the CDR3 plus reference TRBV5-6 and TRBJ2-4, the full variable domain is DAGVTQSPTHLIKTRGQQVTLRCSPKSGHDTVSWYQQALGQGPQFIFQYYEEEERQRGNFPDRFSGHQFPNYSSELNVNALLLGDSALYLCASSSLRVSQNIQYFGAGTRLSVL.

In regard to this clone: The junction shows a germline mismatch at one end, possibly a read error. This sequence joins TRBV7-7 and TRBJ2-2; 9 bases align to TRBD1. This CDR3 is built from 16 residues. The germline V gene encodes CDR1 SSHAT and CDR2 FNYEAQ (reference sequence). The CDR3 protein is CASSSSPGTGSGELFF. The CDR3 bases are TGTGCTAGCAGCTCCAGTCCCGGGACAGGGTCCGGGGAGCTGTTTTTT.

The chain joins TRBV4-3 to TRBJ1-2; D is ambiguous. The CDR3 totals 13 residues. The V and J ends lost 0 bases and 4 bases respectively, with 6 bases between them. Germline V gene sequence: CDR1 LGHNA, CDR2 YSLEER. CDR3 in amino acids: CASSQDGIYGYTF. Written as DNA, the CDR3 is TGCGCCAGCAGCCAAGACGGGATCTATGGCTACACCTTC.

The CDR3 region is CASSWTGGASDTQYF. The CDR3 DNA follows: TGTGCCAGCAGCTGGACAGGGGGCGCATCGGATACGCAGTATTTT. The rearrangement links TRBV5-5 to TRBJ2-3; 11 nucleotides agree with TRBD1. V lost 3 bases to trimming and J lost 6 bases; unmatched junction nucleotides: 6. Germline CDR1 reads SGHKS; CDR2 reads YYEKEE (reference sequence). The CDR3 consists of 15 residues.

The rearrangement links TRBV19 to TRBJ2-1; tentatively, D is TRBD1 (6 bases). The V end was cut by 4 bases, the J end by 3 bases, with 16 bases between. In germline, CDR1 is LNHDA, CDR2 SQIVND (reference sequence). CDR3 size: 16 residues. The CDR3 DNA reads as TGTGCCAGTAGTACCCTGTCAGGGGTGATCTACAATGAGCAGTTCTTC. It encodes CASSTLSGVIYNEQFF.

V gene TRBV6-6 combines with J gene TRBJ2-7, with 9 bases that match TRBD2. J gave up 0 bases and V 6 bases, and 3 bases lay outside the gene matches. The germline gives CDR1 MNHNY, CDR2 SVGAGI (reference sequence). The CDR3 totals 14 residues. The DNA of the CDR3 is TGTGCCAGCAGAGCTAGCGGGACCTCCTACGAGCAGTACTTC. Encoded protein: CASRASGTSYEQYF.

This chain links TRBV5-1 with TRBJ2-5; perhaps TRBD2 as D (5 bases). V was pared by 4 bases and J by 5 bases, with 18 bases between. The germline gives CDR1 SGHRS, CDR2 YFSETQ. This CDR3 comprises 15 residues. Written as DNA, the CDR3 is TGCGCCAGCAGCGTTGGGAGCCGACATGAGGAGACCCAGTACTTC. Translation gives CASSVGSRHEETQYF.

This chain connects TRBV15 to TRBJ1-5; D remains ambiguous. Trimming shortened V by 2 bases and J by 9 bases, and 11 bases separated the two germline ends. Germline V gene lookup returns CDR1 LNHNV and CDR2 YYDKDF (reference sequence). This CDR3 region has 13 residues. The CDR3 reads CATSRPHPGPQHF. DNA for the CDR3: TGTGCCACCAGCAGACCTCACCCCGGGCCCCAGCATTTT. The full variable domain, rest sourced from reference TRBV15 and TRBJ1-5, is DAMVIQNPRYQVTQFGKPVTLSCSQTLNHNVMYWYQQKSSQAPKLLFHYYDKDFNNEADTPDNFQSRRPNTSFCFLDIRSPGLGDTAMYLCATSRPHPGPQHFGDGTRLSIL.

The rearrangement uses TRBV2 and TRBJ1-2; weak D call: TRBD1 (5 bases). Trimming left V 7 bases short and J 0 bases short, with 12 bases between. In germline, CDR1 is SNHLY, CDR2 FYNNEI. This CDR3 has 14 residues. The CDR3 region is CASNSGGANYGYTF. The CDR3 nucleotides read TGTGCCAGCAACAGTGGAGGGGCTAACTATGGCTACACCTTC. Complete variable domain (other parts from reference TRBV2 and TRBJ1-2): EPEVTQTPSHQVTQMGQEVILRCVPISNHLYFYWYRQILGQKVEFLVSFYNNEISEKSEIFDDQFSVERPDGSNFTLKIRSTKLEDSAMYFCASNSGGANYGYTFGSGTRLTVV.

The rearrangement links TRBV11-3 to TRBJ2-3; 7 bases are shared with TRBD1. The CDR3 consists of 13 residues. Trimming took 4 bases from V and 5 from J; bases not matched to a gene: 3. Per the germline V gene, CDR1 is SGHNT and CDR2 is YENEEA. The CDR3 DNA is TGTGCCAGCAGCTCCTCAGGGGGAGATACGCAGTATTTT. Encoded protein: CASSSSGGDTQYF.

This chain joins TRBV18 and TRBJ2-2; D is perhaps TRBD2 (5 bases). V lost 0 bases and J lost 6, with 8 bases in between. Germline V gene data show CDR1 as KGHSH and CDR2 as LQKENI. The CDR3 is made up of 14 amino acids. The chain's CDR3 is CASSPPSVSGELFF. In nucleotides, the CDR3 is TGTGCCAGCTCACCACCTAGCGTTTCCGGGGAGCTGTTTTTT. Looking up the rest from reference TRBV18 and TRBJ2-2 gives the full variable domain: NAGVMQNPRHLVRRRGQEARLRCSPMKGHSHVYWYRQLPEEGLKFMVYLQKENIIDESGMPKERFSAEFPKEGPSILRIQQVVRGDSAAYFCASSPPSVSGELFFGEGSRLTVL.